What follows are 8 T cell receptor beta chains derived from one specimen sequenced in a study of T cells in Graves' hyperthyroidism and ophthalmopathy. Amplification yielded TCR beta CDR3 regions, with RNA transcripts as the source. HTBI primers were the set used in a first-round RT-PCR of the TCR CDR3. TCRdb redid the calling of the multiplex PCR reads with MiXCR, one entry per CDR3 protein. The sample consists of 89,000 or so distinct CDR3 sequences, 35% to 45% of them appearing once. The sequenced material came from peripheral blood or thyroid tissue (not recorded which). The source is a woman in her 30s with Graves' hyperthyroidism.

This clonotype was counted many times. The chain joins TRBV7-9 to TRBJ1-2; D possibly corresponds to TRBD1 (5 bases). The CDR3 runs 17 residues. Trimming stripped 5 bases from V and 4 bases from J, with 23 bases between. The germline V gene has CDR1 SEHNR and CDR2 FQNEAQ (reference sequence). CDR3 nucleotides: TGTGCCAGCAGCCAAGGAGCGAGACCAGAAAGGGGCTATGGCTACACCTTC. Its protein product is CASSQGARPERGYGYTF.

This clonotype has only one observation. CDR3 amino acids: CASRAGGVTEAFF. CDR3 bases: TGCGCCAGCAGGGCCGGGGGGGTCACTGAAGCTTTCTTT. This chain links TRBV10-2 with TRBJ1-1; perhaps TRBD1 as D (5 bases). The CDR3 runs 13 residues. Germline values: CDR1 WSHSY, CDR2 SAAADI. The germline V and J ends were trimmed by 6 bases and 4 bases, with 12 bases remaining between them.

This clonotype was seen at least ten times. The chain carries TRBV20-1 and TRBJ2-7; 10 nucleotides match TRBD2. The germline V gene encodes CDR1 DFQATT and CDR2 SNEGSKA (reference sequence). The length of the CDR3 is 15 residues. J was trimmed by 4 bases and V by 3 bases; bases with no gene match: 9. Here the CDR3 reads CSARDTSGTLYEQYF. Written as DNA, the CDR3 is TGCAGTGCTAGGGATACTAGCGGGACTTTGTACGAGCAGTACTTC.

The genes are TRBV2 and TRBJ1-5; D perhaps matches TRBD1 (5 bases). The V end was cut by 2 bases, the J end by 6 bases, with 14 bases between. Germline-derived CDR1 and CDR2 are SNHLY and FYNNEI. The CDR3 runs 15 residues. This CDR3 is CASSEQGRLSQPQHF. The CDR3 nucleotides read TGTGCCAGCAGTGAACAGGGCCGGCTAAGTCAGCCCCAGCATTTT.

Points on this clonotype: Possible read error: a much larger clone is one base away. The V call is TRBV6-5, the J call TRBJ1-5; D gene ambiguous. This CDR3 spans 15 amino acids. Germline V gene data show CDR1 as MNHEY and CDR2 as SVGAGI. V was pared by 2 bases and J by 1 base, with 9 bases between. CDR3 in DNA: TGTGCCAGCAGTTACAATTCCCTGAGCAATCAGCCCCAGCATTTT. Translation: CASSYNSLSNQPQHF.

Here the CDR3 DNA reads TGCGCCAGCAGCCAGGCTCATATCATCCCTGCGGGCGATCAGTACTTC. Amino acids: CASSQAHIIPAGDQYF. The chain couples TRBV5-1 to TRBJ2-7, with D perhaps matching TRBD2 (5 bases). V was pared by 4 bases and J by 10 bases, with 27 bases between. The CDR3 is 16 amino acids. In germline, CDR1 is SGHRS, CDR2 YFSETQ.

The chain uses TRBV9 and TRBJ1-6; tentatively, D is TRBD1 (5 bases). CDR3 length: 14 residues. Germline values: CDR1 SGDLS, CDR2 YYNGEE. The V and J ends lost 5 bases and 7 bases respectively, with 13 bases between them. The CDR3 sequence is CASSLGGTNSPLHF. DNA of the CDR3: TGTGCCAGCAGTTTGGGGGGGACGAATTCACCCCTCCACTTT.

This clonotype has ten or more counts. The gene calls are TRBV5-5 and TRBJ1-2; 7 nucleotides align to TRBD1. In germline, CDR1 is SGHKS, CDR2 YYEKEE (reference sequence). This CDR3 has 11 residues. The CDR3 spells CARDRFYGYTF. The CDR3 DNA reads TGTGCTAGGGACAGATTCTATGGCTACACCTTC.